These T cell receptor beta chains were read from a single sample in a study of blood T cell repertoires in COVID-19. The assay was immunoSEQ multiplex PCR, and TCRdb's table has in-frame clones only and misses some. The sample shows roughly 120,000 clones, around 88% of them seen only once. The sequencing sample was made of peripheral blood. The receptor source for this set is a human donor in a cohort sampled during active COVID-19. The CDR3 runs from the conserved cysteine through the conserved F or W.

v_gene	j_gene	CDR3aa
TRBV9	TRBJ2-2	CASSGPGNTGELFF
TRBV6-5	TRBJ1-1	CASYRGQGTEAFF
TRBV18	TRBJ2-5	CASLGQGQETQYF
TRBV5-8	TRBJ2-7	CASPRVYEQYF
TRBV7-2	TRBJ2-1	CASSSDRGRDEQFF
TRBV19	TRBJ1-2	CASSRGTGGWYRSGYTF
TRBV6-5	TRBJ2-7	CASSSGQAYYEQYF
TRBV4-1	TRBJ2-7	CASSHPRGSTSGSRNEQYF
TRBV7-2	TRBJ1-1	CASSIQGANTEAFF
TRBV5-4	TRBJ2-1	CASSQLKPTYNEQFF
TRBV4-3	TRBJ2-3	CASSQEGGSGRGTDTQYF
TRBV5-1	TRBJ1-6	CASGIGTTPNNSPLHF
TRBV5-1	TRBJ2-7	CASSEPSGSLHEQYF
TRBV4-3	TRBJ2-1	CASSQDTLAGGRVQFF
TRBV7-8	TRBJ1-1	CASRLQGWSEAFF
TRBV2	TRBJ2-2	CASMREGMSGELFF
TRBV18	TRBJ2-3	CASSPQQTGAGGTDTQYF
TRBV29-1	TRBJ2-1	CSVGPTGAGGTYNEQFF
TRBV5-6	TRBJ2-2	CASSLSTGWAGELFF
TRBV27	TRBJ2-7	CASSLRSSGTSGYEQYF
TRBV5-1	TRBJ2-7	CASSLRGGSDEQYF
TRBV5-1	TRBJ2-1	CASSLTSGVSSYNEQFF
TRBV27	TRBJ1-2	CASKRAIGTAYGYTF